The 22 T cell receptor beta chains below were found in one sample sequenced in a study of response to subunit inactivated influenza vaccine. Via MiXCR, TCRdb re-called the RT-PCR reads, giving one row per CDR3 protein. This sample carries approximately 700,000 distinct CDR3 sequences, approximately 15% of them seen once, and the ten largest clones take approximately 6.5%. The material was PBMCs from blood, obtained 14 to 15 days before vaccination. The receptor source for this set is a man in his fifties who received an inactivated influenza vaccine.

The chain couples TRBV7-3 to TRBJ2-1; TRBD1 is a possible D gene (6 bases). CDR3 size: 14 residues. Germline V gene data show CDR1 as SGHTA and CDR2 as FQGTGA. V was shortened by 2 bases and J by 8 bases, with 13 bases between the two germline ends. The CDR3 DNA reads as TGTGCCAGCAGCTTAGCAGGGGCCCTGGATGAGCAGTTCTTC. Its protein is CASSLAGALDEQFF.

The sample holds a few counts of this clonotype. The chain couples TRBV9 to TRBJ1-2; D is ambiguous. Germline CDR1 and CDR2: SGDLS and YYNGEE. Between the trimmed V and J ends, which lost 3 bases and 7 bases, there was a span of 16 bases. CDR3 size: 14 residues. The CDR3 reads CASSADGLRSGYTF. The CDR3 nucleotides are TGTGCCAGCAGCGCCGACGGGCTCAGAAGTGGCTACACCTTC. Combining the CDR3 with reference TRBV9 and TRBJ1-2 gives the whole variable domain DSGVTQTPKHLITATGQRVTLRCSPRSGDLSVYWYQQSLDQGLQFLIQYYNGEERAKGNILERFSAQQFPDLHSELNLSSLELGDSALYFCASSADGLRSGYTFGSGTRLTVV.

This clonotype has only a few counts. The CDR3 bases are TGTGCCAGCAGTTCAGGGGGACTAGCGGGGGCTCCAGAGACCCAGTACTTC. Its protein product is CASSSGGLAGAPETQYF. The chain is built from TRBV28 and TRBJ2-5; 14 positions agree with TRBD2. Germline assignment: CDR1 MDHEN and CDR2 SYDVKM. CDR3 length equals 17 residues. J was trimmed by 4 bases and V by 4 bases; bases with no gene match: 8.

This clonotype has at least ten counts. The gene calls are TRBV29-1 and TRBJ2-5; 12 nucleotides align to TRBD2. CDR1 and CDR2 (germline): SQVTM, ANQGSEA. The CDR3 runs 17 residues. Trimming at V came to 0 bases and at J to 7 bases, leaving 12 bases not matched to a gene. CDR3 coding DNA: TGCAGCGTTGAAGATGGACTAGCGGGATACCAATTTGGGACCCAGTACTTC. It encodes CSVEDGLAGYQFGTQYF.

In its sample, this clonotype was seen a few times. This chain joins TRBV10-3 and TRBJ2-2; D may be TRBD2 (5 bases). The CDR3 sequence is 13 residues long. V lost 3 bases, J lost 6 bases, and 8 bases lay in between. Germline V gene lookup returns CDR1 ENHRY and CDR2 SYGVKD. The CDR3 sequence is CAISDLGAGELFF. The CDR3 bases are TGTGCCATCAGTGATCTGGGAGCCGGGGAGCTGTTTTTT.

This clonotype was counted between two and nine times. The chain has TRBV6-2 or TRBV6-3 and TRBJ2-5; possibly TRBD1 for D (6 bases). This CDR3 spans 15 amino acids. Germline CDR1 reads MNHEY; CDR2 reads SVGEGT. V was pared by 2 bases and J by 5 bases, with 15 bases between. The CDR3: CASSYAGGVWETQYF. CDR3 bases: TGTGCCAGCAGTTACGCTGGGGGCGTCTGGGAGACCCAGTACTTC.

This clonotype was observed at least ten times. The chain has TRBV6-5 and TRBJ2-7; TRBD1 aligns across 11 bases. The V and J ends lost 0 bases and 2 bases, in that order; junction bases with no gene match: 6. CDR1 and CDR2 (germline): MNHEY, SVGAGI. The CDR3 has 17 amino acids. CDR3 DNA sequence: TGTGCCAGCAGTTACTCCGGACAGGGGGCTCCCCCCTACGAGCAGTACTTC. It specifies CASSYSGQGAPPYEQYF.

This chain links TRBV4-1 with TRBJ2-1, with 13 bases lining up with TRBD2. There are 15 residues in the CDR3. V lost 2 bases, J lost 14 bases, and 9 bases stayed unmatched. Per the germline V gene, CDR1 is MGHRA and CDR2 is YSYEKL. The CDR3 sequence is CASSQRKLAGGGKFF. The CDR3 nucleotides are TGCGCCAGCAGCCAAAGGAAACTAGCGGGAGGGGGGAAGTTCTTC.

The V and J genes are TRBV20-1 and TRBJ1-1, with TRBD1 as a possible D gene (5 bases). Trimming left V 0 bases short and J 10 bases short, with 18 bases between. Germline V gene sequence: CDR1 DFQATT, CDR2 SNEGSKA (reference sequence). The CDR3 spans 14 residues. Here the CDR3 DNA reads TGCAGTGCTAGAGATTTCGGGGCCCCCGGTGTAGCTTTCTTT. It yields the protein CSARDFGAPGVAFF.

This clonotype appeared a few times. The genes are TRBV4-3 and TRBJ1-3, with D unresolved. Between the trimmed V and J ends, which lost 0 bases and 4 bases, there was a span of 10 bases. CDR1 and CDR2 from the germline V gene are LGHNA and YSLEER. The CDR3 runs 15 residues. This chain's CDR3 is CASSQDRQGGNTIYF. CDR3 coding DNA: TGCGCCAGCAGCCAAGATCGCCAAGGCGGAAACACCATATATTTT.

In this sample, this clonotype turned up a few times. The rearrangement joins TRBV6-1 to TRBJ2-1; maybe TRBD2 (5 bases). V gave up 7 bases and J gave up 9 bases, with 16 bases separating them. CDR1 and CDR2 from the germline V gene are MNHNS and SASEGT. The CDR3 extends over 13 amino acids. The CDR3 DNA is TGTGCCAGCATGGTCCCTAGCTCGGCTGAGCAGTTCTTC. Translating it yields CASMVPSSAEQFF.

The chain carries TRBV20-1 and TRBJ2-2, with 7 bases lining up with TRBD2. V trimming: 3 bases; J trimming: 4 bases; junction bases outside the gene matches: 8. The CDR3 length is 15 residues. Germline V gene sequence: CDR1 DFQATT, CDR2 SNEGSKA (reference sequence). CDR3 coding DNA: TGCAGTGCTAGGGGCGGGAGCTGGGGCACCGGGGAGCTGTTTTTT. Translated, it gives CSARGGSWGTGELFF.

CDR3 sequence (DNA): TGTGCCAGCATGGCATACGAGCAGTACTTC. As protein: CASMAYEQYF. The rearrangement links TRBV2 to TRBJ2-7; D remains ambiguous. Trimming took off 7 bases at V and 4 bases at J, with 5 bases between the two ends. Germline-derived CDR1 and CDR2 are SNHLY and FYNNEI. The CDR3 extends over 10 amino acids. Looking up the rest from reference TRBV2 and TRBJ2-7 gives the full variable domain: EPEVTQTPSHQVTQMGQEVILRCVPISNHLYFYWYRQILGQKVEFLVSFYNNEISEKSEIFDDQFSVERPDGSNFTLKIRSTKLEDSAMYFCASMAYEQYFGPGTRLTVT.

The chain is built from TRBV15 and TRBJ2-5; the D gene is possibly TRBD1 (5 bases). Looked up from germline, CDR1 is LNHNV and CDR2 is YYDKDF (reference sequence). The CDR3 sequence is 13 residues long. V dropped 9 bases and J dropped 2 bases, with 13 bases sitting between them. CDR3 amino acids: CATNGAVQETQYF. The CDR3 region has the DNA TGTGCCACGAATGGGGCTGTTCAAGAGACCCAGTACTTC. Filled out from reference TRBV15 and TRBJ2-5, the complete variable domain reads DAMVIQNPRYQVTQFGKPVTLSCSQTLNHNVMYWYQQKSSQAPKLLFHYYDKDFNNEADTPDNFQSRRPNTSFCFLDIRSPGLGDTAMYLCATNGAVQETQYFGPGTRLLVL.

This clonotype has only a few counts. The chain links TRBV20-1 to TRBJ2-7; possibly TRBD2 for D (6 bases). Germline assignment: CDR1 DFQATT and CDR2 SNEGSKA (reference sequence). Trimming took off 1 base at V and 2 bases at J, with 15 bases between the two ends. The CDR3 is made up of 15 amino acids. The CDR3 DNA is TGCAGTGCTAGAGGTTTGGGGACTCCCACCTACGAGCAGTACTTC. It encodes CSARGLGTPTYEQYF.

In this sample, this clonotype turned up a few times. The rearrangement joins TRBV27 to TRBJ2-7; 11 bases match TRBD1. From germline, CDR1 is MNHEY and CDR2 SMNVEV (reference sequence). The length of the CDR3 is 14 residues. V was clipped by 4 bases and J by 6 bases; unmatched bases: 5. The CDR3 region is CASSSGTGGREQYF. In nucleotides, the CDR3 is TGTGCCAGCAGTTCCGGGACAGGGGGACGCGAGCAGTACTTC.

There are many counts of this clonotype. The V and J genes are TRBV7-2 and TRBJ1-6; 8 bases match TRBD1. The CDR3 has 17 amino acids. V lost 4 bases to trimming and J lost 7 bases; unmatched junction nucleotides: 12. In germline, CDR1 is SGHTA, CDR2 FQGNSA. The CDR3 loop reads CASSSKRTGSENSPLHF. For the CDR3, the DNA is TGTGCCAGCAGCTCTAAAAGGACAGGGAGCGAGAATTCACCCCTCCACTTT.

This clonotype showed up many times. CDR3: CASSLDTHEQYF. Written as DNA, the CDR3 is TGCGCCAGCAGCTTGGACACCCACGAGCAGTACTTC. This chain joins TRBV5-1 and TRBJ2-7; D gene ambiguous. Trimming shortened V by 0 bases and J by 5 bases, and 6 bases separated the two germline ends. Germline CDR1 and CDR2: SGHRS and YFSETQ. The length of the CDR3 is 12 residues.

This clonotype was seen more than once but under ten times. CDR3 DNA: TGTGCCAGCAGCTTAGTAGGGGGCCGGAACACCGGGGAGCTGTTTTTT. It is translated as CASSLVGGRNTGELFF. The chain couples TRBV7-8 to TRBJ2-2, with 7 positions matching TRBD1. This CDR3 spans 16 amino acids. The V and J ends lost 1 base and 1 base, in that order; junction bases with no gene match: 3. The germline V gene has CDR1 SGHVS and CDR2 FQNEAQ.

The CDR3 sequence is CASSFGGISSTDTQYF. The CDR3 DNA reads as TGTGCCAGCAGTTTCGGCGGGATCTCTAGCACAGATACGCAGTATTTT. The rearrangement joins TRBV12-3 or TRBV12-4 to TRBJ2-3, with a weak D call TRBD2 (6 bases). Trimming shortened V by 3 bases and J by 0 bases, and 13 bases separated the two germline ends. The CDR3 covers 16 residues.

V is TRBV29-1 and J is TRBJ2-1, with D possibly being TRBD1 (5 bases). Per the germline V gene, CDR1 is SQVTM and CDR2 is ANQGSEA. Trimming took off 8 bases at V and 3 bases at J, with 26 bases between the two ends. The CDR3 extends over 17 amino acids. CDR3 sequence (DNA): TGCAGCTGGGGCGGATATTGGGCTCGGCTGAACTACAATGAGCAGTTCTTC. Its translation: CSWGGYWARLNYNEQFF.

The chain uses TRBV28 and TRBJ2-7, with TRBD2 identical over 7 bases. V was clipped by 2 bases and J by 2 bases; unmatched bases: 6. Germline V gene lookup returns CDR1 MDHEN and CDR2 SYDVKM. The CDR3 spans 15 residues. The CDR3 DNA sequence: TGTGCCAGCAGTTTAGCACCTAGCGGAACCTACGAGCAGTACTTC. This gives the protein CASSLAPSGTYEQYF.